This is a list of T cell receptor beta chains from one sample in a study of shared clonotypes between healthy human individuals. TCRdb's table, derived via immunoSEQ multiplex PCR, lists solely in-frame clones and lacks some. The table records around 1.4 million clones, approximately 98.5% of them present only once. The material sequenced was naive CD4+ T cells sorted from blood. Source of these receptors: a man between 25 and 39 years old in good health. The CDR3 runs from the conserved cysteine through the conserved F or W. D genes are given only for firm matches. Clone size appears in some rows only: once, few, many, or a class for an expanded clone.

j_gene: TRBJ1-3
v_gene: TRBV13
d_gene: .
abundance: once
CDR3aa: CASSLGGADTIYF
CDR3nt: TGTGCCAGCAGCTTAGGGGGCGCGGACACCATATATTTT

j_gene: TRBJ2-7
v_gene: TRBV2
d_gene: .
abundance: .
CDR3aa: CASRDSAYEQYF
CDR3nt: TGTGCCAGCAGGGACAGCGCCTACGAGCAGTACTTC

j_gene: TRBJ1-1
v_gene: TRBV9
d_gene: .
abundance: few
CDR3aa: CASSVELNTEAFF
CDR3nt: TGTGCCAGCAGCGTAGAGTTGAACACTGAAGCTTTCTTT

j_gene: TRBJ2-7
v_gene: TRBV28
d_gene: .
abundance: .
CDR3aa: CASSLQGPSYEQYF
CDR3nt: TGTGCCAGCAGTTTACAGGGCCCCTCCTACGAGCAGTACTTC

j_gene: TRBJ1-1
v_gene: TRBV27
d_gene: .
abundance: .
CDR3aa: CASSGRHEAFF
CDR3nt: TGTGCCAGCAGTGGCAGGCATGAAGCTTTCTTT

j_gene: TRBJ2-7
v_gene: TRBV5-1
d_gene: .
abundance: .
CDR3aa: CASSKSGISYEQYF
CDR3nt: TGCGCCAGCAGCAAAAGCGGAATCTCCTACGAGCAGTACTTC

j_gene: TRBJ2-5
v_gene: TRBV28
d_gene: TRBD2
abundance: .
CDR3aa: CASSSWGGETQYF
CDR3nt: TGTGCCAGCAGTTCGTGGGGAGGGGAGACCCAGTACTTC

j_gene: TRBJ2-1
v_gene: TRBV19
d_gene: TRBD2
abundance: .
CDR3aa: CASSMGTRTNNEQFF
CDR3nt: TGTGCCAGTAGTATGGGGACTAGAACCAACAATGAGCAGTTCTTC

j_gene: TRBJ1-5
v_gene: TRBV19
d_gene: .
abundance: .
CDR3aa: CASSAGTSRNQPQHF
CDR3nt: TGTGCCAGTAGCGCAGGGACCAGCCGCAATCAGCCCCAGCATTTT

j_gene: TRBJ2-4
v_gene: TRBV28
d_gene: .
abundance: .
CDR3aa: CASETTLAKNIQYF
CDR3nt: TGTGCCAGCGAGACAACCCTAGCCAAAAACATTCAGTACTTC

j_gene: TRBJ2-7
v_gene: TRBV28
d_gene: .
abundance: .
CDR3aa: CASSLWGQGGVNEQYF
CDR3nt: TGTGCCAGCAGTTTATGGGGTCAAGGGGGTGTAAACGAGCAGTACTTC

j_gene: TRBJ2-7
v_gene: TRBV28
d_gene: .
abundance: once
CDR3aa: CASSSGRRGYEQYF
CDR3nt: TGTGCCAGCAGTTCCGGGCGGCGGGGCTACGAGCAGTACTTC

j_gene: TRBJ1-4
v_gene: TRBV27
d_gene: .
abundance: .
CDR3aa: CASSYLGQGSEKLFF
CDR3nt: TGTGCCAGCAGTTATCTCGGGCAGGGAAGTGAAAAACTGTTTTTT

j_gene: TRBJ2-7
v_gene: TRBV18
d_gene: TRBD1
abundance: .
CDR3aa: CASSLAHSGRTGVGLGEQYF
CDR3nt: TGTGCCAGCTCACTAGCTCACTCTGGGCGGACAGGGGTCGGTTTGGGTGAGCAGTACTTC

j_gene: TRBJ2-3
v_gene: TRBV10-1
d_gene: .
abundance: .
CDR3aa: CASSEALMAGSQDTQYF
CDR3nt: TGCGCCAGCAGTGAGGCGTTAATGGCAGGAAGTCAAGATACGCAGTATTTT